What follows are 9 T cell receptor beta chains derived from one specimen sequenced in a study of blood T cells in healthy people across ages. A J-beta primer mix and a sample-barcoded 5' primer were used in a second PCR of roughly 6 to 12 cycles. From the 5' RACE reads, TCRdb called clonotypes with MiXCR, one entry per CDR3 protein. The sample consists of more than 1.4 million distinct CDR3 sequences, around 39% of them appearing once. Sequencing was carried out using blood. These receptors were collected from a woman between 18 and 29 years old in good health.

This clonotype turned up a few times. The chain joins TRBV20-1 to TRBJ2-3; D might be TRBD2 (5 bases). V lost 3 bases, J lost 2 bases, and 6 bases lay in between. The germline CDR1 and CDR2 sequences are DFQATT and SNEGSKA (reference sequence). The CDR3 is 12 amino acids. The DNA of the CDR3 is TGCAGTGCTAGCCGGGACACAGATACGCAGTATTTT. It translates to CSASRDTDTQYF.

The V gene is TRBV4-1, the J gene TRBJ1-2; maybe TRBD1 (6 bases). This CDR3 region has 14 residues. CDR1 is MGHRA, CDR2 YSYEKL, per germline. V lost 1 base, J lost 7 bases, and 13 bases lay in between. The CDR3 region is CASSQVPGAGGYTF. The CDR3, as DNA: TGCGCCAGCAGCCAAGTTCCGGGGGCGGGTGGCTACACCTTC.

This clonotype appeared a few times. CDR3 amino acids: CASSQRVHEQYF. The CDR3, as DNA: TGTGCCAGCAGCCAACGAGTCCACGAGCAGTACTTC. The chain is built from TRBV3-1 and TRBJ2-4; D is undetermined. The J call could be wrong; TRBJ2-7 is a better fit for the DNA end. The CDR3 length is 12 residues. From germline, CDR1 is LGHDT and CDR2 YNNKEL (reference sequence).

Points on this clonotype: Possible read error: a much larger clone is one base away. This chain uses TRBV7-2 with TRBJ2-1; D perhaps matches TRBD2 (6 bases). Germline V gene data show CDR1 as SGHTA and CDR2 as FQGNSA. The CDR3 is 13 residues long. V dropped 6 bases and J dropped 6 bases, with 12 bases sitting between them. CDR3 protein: CASSRTKVNEQFF. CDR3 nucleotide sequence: TGTGCCAGCAGTAGGACTAAGGTCAATGAGCAGTTCTTC.

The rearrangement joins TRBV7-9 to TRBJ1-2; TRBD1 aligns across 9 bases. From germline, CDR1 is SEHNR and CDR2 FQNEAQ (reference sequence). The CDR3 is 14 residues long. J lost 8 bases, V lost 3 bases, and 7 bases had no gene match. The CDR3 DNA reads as TGTGCCAGCAGCTTCGCAGACAGGGGGAACGGCTACACCTTC. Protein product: CASSFADRGNGYTF.

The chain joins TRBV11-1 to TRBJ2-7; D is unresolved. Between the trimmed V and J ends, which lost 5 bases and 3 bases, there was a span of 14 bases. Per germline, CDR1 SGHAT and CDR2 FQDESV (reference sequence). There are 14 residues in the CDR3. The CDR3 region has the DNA TGTGCCAGCAGCCTGGTAGTCGGCGACTACGAGCAGTACTTC. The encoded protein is CASSLVVGDYEQYF.

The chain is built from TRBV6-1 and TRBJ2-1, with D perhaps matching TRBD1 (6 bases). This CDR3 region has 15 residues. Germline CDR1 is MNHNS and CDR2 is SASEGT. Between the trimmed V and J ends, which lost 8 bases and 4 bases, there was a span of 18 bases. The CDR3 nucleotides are TGTGCCAGCCAACCCCCGGGACACAAATACAATGAGCAGTTCTTC. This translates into CASQPPGHKYNEQFF.

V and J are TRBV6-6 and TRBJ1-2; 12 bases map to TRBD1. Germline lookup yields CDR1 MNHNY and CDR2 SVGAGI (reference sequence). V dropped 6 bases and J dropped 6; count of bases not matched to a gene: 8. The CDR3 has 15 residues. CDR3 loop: CASSSRGQGANGYTF. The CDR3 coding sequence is TGTGCCAGCAGCTCTAGGGGACAGGGGGCCAATGGCTACACCTTC.

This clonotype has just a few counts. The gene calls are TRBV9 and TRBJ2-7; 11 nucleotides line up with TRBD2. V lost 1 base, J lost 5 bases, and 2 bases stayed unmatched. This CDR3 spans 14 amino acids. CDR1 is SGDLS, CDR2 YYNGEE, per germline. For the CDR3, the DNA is TGTGCCAGCAGCGTAACTAGCGGGAGCCACGAGCAGTACTTC. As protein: CASSVTSGSHEQYF.